This TCR beta chain came from a study of T cell clones after liver transplantation. The study's findings and limits: Donor-reactive sequences fell more than third party-reactive ones, suggesting partial deletion.

Clones were read by immunoSEQ multiplex PCR, and TCRdb kept only the in-frame ones, dropping some. The sample lists fewer than 7,000 clones; about 80% were seen once. CDR1 SGDLS and CDR2 YYNGEE come from the germline V gene. V lost 2 bases, J lost 6 bases, and 23 bases lay in between. CDR3 length equals 18 residues. Points on this clone: Its cognate antigen is unknown.

This TCR was recovered from a human patient who received a liver transplant. The T cells may come from the graft donor. Specimen: CD8+ T cells from blood, collected 24 months after liver transplant. The chain is built from TRBV9 and TRBJ1-4, with D maybe TRBD1 (6 bases). CDR3: CASSVEGQLGALDEKLFF. CDR3 nucleotides: TGTGCCAGCAGCGTGGAAGGACAGCTTGGAGCCCTAGATGAAAAACTGTTTTTT.